The 26 T cell receptor beta chains below were found in one sample sequenced in a study of blood T cell repertoires in COVID-19. Clones were sequenced by immunoSEQ multiplex PCR, and TCRdb holds only the in-frame ones, with some missing. The sample lists 150,000 to 180,000 clones, nearly 80% seen once, with roughly 1.5% in the top ten. Sequences were obtained from peripheral blood. Every receptor here comes from an elderly man with acute or convalescent COVID-19.

This clone was observed a handful of times. The chain carries TRBV20-1 and TRBJ2-1; D is unresolved. The germline V gene encodes CDR1 DFQATT and CDR2 SNEGSKA (reference sequence). V lost 2 bases and J 9 bases, leaving 5 bases between the germline ends. There are 10 residues in the CDR3. The CDR3 loop reads CSARTSEQFF. The CDR3 nucleotides read TGCAGTGCTAGAACAAGTGAGCAGTTCTTC.

This chain uses TRBV6-5 with TRBJ1-3; no clear D gene. CDR3 size: 16 residues. The germline CDR1 and CDR2 sequences are MNHEY and SVGAGI. Trimming left V 4 bases short and J 0 bases short, with 13 bases between. Here the CDR3 DNA reads TGTGCCAGCAGTTCTGTGGTAGCCTCCTCTGGAAACACCATATATTTT. It translates to CASSSVVASSGNTIYF.

The J gene is TRBJ2-7, the V gene TRBV6-5; 11 bases agree with TRBD1. There are 15 residues in the CDR3. With 7 bases clipped from V and 0 bases from J, the junction kept 5 bases outside the gene matches. The V gene's germline CDR1 is MNHEY and CDR2 SVGAGI. The CDR3 region is CASNRGQGVSYEQYF. The CDR3, as DNA: TGTGCCAGCAACCGGGGACAGGGGGTCTCCTACGAGCAGTACTTC.

The table lists this clone with a few counts. V is TRBV28 and J is TRBJ1-1; the D gene is possibly TRBD1 (6 bases). V dropped 10 bases and J dropped 6 bases, with 24 bases sitting between them. The CDR3 runs to 15 residues. The germline CDR1 and CDR2 sequences are MDHEN and SYDVKM. The CDR3 sequence: CATLAWAGVKAEAFF. The CDR3 nucleotides read TGTGCCACCCTGGCGTGGGCAGGGGTAAAAGCTGAAGCTTTCTTT. Drawing the rest from reference TRBV28 and TRBJ1-1, the complete variable domain is DVKVTQSSRYLVKRTGEKVFLECVQDMDHENMFWYRQDPGLGLRLIYFSYDVKMKEKGDIPEGYSVSREKKERFSLILESASTNQTSMYLCATLAWAGVKAEAFFGQGTRLTVV.

This clone was seen a few times. The rearrangement links TRBV28 to TRBJ1-2; tentative D call: TRBD1 (6 bases). The CDR3 length is 13 residues. Trimming removed 2 bases at V and 2 bases at J, with 6 bases between. Germline V gene data show CDR1 as MDHEN and CDR2 as SYDVKM. CDR3 protein: CASSLGQNYGYTF. The CDR3 nucleotides read TGTGCCAGCAGTTTAGGACAGAACTATGGCTACACCTTC.

The genes are TRBV6-1 and TRBJ2-5; TRBD2 agrees at 12 bases. J was trimmed by 3 bases and V by 3 bases; bases with no gene match: 8. Germline V gives CDR1 MNHNS, CDR2 SASEGT. This CDR3 contains 17 residues. CDR3 nucleotides: TGTGCCAGCAGTGACGACCTAGCGGGGGGGCCCGAAGAGACCCAGTACTTC. Encoded protein: CASSDDLAGGPEETQYF.

This chain connects TRBV9 to TRBJ2-1; D not certain. V was cut by 4 bases and J by 9 bases, with 17 bases left in between. The length of the CDR3 is 14 residues. Germline V gene lookup returns CDR1 SGDLS and CDR2 YYNGEE. In DNA form, the CDR3 reads TGTGCCAGCAGCCCAGGCCTCACCGCAGGTGAGCAGTTCTTC. Residues: CASSPGLTAGEQFF.

The CDR3 reads CASSLPGVPDTQYF. In DNA, the CDR3 is TGTGCCAGCAGCTTACCCGGGGTGCCAGATACGCAGTATTTT. The chain couples TRBV13 to TRBJ2-3; maybe TRBD2 (5 bases). Germline V gene data show CDR1 as PRHDT and CDR2 as FYEKMQ (reference sequence). This CDR3 is built from 14 residues. V lost 2 bases, J lost 4 bases, and 10 bases lay in between.

The chain joins TRBV27 to TRBJ1-4; D possibly corresponds to TRBD1 (6 bases). This CDR3 is built from 14 residues. Germline CDR1 and CDR2: MNHEY and SMNVEV (reference sequence). V was pared by 5 bases and J by 8 bases, with 15 bases between. The CDR3 loop reads CASSTNRDAEKLFF. The CDR3, as DNA: TGTGCCAGCAGTACGAACAGGGATGCGGAAAAACTGTTTTTT.

This clone occurred once. The chain recombines TRBV20-1 with TRBJ1-2, with D tentatively TRBD1 (5 bases). Per the germline V gene, CDR1 is DFQATT and CDR2 is SNEGSKA (reference sequence). The CDR3 sequence is 13 residues long. Trimming stripped 3 bases from V and 4 bases from J, with 12 bases between. The CDR3 DNA reads TGCAGTGCTAGTCAGGTGGGACTCTATGGCTACACCTTC. This sequence encodes CSASQVGLYGYTF.

The CDR3 nucleotides are TGTGCCAGCAGCCGACACCAGATTAACTATGGCTACACCTTC. Amino acids: CASSRHQINYGYTF. J is TRBJ1-2 and V is TRBV5-5; D unresolved. The V end was cut by 4 bases, the J end by 1 base, with 11 bases between. The CDR3 totals 14 residues. The germline gives CDR1 SGHKS, CDR2 YYEKEE (reference sequence).

This chain uses TRBV18 with TRBJ2-5; 10 bases map to TRBD2. CDR1 KGHSH and CDR2 LQKENI come from the germline V gene. V trimming: 6 bases; J trimming: 5 bases; junction bases outside the gene matches: 9. The CDR3 runs 15 residues. CDR3 DNA sequence: TGTGCCAGCTCCAGGAGCGGGGGGGCCCTGGAGACCCAGTACTTC. This encodes CASSRSGGALETQYF. Complete variable domain (other parts from reference TRBV18 and TRBJ2-5): NAGVMQNPRHLVRRRGQEARLRCSPMKGHSHVYWYRQLPEEGLKFMVYLQKENIIDESGMPKERFSAEFPKEGPSILRIQQVVRGDSAAYFCASSRSGGALETQYFGPGTRLLVL.

This chain joins TRBV5-4 and TRBJ1-4; TRBD1 agrees at 11 bases. Per germline, CDR1 SGHNT and CDR2 YYREEE (reference sequence). With 3 bases clipped from V and 3 bases from J, the junction kept 7 bases outside the gene matches. The CDR3 length is 17 residues. CDR3 nucleotides: TGTGCCAGCAGCTCAGGACAGGGGGCTGGTCCTAATGAAAAACTGTTTTTT. As protein: CASSSGQGAGPNEKLFF.

The gene calls are TRBV28 and TRBJ1-2; unclear D gene. The CDR3 spans 12 residues. Between the trimmed V and J ends, which lost 6 bases and 4 bases, there was a span of 9 bases. CDR1 is MDHEN, CDR2 SYDVKM, per germline. The DNA of the CDR3 is TGTGCCAGCAGCCCATCTAGCTATGGCTACACCTTC. Its protein is CASSPSSYGYTF.

The rearrangement joins TRBV19 to TRBJ1-1; TRBD1 agrees at 7 bases. This CDR3 is built from 16 residues. V shed 6 bases and J 0 bases; nucleotides not matched to a gene: 10. The germline V gene encodes CDR1 LNHDA and CDR2 SQIVND (reference sequence). DNA of the CDR3: TGTGCCAGTAGAAAAAACGACAGGGACATGAACACTGAAGCTTTCTTT. Translated: CASRKNDRDMNTEAFF.

V is TRBV23-1 and J is TRBJ1-2; D may be TRBD1 (6 bases). TRBV23-1 is placed among ORFs of uncertain function. The CDR3 runs 16 residues. V was clipped by 2 bases and J by 4 bases, with 17 bases between them. The CDR3 loop reads CASSQPSRTAIYGYTF. CDR3 nucleotides: TGCGCCAGCAGTCAACCCTCCCGGACAGCTATCTATGGCTACACCTTC.

V and J are TRBV29-1 and TRBJ1-4, with TRBD1 identical over 12 bases. With V trimmed by 4 bases and J by 0 bases, 6 bases remained unmatched. The CDR3 covers 17 residues. CDR1 is SQVTM, CDR2 ANQGSEA, per germline. DNA of the CDR3: TGCAGCGTTGGACAGGGACAGGGGGCTCCAACTAATGAAAAACTGTTTTTT. It is translated as CSVGQGQGAPTNEKLFF.

The rearrangement links TRBV6-4 to TRBJ2-2; 12 bases are shared with TRBD2. With V trimmed by 3 bases and J by 2 bases, 4 bases remained unmatched. The germline V gene encodes CDR1 MRHNA and CDR2 SNTAGT. The CDR3 spans 17 residues. The CDR3 loop reads CASSEASGGANTGELFF. The CDR3 DNA reads as TGTGCCAGCAGTGAAGCTAGCGGGGGGGCAAACACCGGGGAGCTGTTTTTT.

V is TRBV2 and J is TRBJ1-3; D is possibly TRBD1 (5 bases). The CDR3 contains 14 residues. Looked up from germline, CDR1 is SNHLY and CDR2 is FYNNEI. Trimming pared 6 bases from V and 2 bases from J, leaving 11 bases between. This CDR3 reads CASRKGSPGNTIYF. The CDR3 nucleotides read TGTGCCAGCAGGAAGGGGTCACCTGGAAACACCATATATTTT.

J is TRBJ1-5 and V is TRBV27; 7 positions agree with TRBD1. Germline assignment: CDR1 MNHEY and CDR2 SMNVEV (reference sequence). There are 14 residues in the CDR3. The junction had 3 bases not matched to a gene; V was cut back by 3 bases and J by 4 bases. The CDR3 nucleotides are TGTGCCAGCAGTTTCGGGACAGATAATCAGCCCCAGCATTTT. Its protein is CASSFGTDNQPQHF.

This chain uses TRBV6-1 with TRBJ2-3; D call uncertain. Trimming removed 3 bases from V and 5 bases from J, with 12 bases in between. The CDR3 length is 14 residues. CDR1 is MNHNS and CDR2 is SASEGT in the germline V gene. The CDR3 bases are TGTGCCAGCAGTGACCTGGGCATTTTAGATACGCAGTATTTT. Its protein product is CASSDLGILDTQYF.

The chain employs TRBV24-1 and TRBJ2-3, with D unresolved. The germline V and J ends were trimmed by 7 bases and 4 bases, with 8 bases remaining between them. CDR3 length: 12 amino acids. Per germline, CDR1 KGHDR and CDR2 SFDVKD. The CDR3 bases are TGTGCCACCAGGACTCCCGCAGATACGCAGTATTTT. It yields the protein CATRTPADTQYF.

V is TRBV18 and J is TRBJ1-5; D might be TRBD1 (5 bases). Germline V gene data show CDR1 as KGHSH and CDR2 as LQKENI. The CDR3 runs to 15 residues. Deletions cut 3 bases from V and 2 bases from J, with 11 bases between. The CDR3 loop is CASSPGGGGNQPQHF. CDR3 coding DNA: TGTGCCAGCTCACCCGGGGGGGGAGGCAATCAGCCCCAGCATTTT. The full variable domain, rest sourced from reference TRBV18 and TRBJ1-5, is NAGVMQNPRHLVRRRGQEARLRCSPMKGHSHVYWYRQLPEEGLKFMVYLQKENIIDESGMPKERFSAEFPKEGPSILRIQQVVRGDSAAYFCASSPGGGGNQPQHFGDGTRLSIL.

This clone appeared a few times. This chain joins TRBV18 and TRBJ2-7; 7 positions agree with TRBD2. Germline-derived CDR1 and CDR2 are KGHSH and LQKENI. The CDR3 spans 13 residues. The J segment lost 5 bases and the V segment lost 6 bases, leaving 7 bases of the junction unmatched. The CDR3 region is CASSPRREDEQYF. The CDR3 nucleotides are TGTGCCAGCTCTCCTCGCCGGGAGGACGAGCAGTACTTC.

The V call is TRBV6-5, the J call TRBJ2-7; D is possibly TRBD2 (7 bases). In germline, CDR1 is MNHEY, CDR2 SVGAGI. The germline V and J ends were trimmed by 6 bases and 4 bases, with 16 bases remaining between them. This CDR3 is built from 14 residues. In nucleotides, the CDR3 is TGTGCCAGCAGCAGCACGGGGGGCACGTACGAGCAGTACTTC. This gives the protein CASSSTGGTYEQYF.

The V and J genes are TRBV19 and TRBJ2-7; TRBD1 matches 11 bases. Unmatched junction bases numbered 4, after V lost 6 bases and J lost 3 bases. CDR1 and CDR2 from the germline V gene are LNHDA and SQIVND (reference sequence). The CDR3 totals 14 residues. The CDR3 bases are TGTGCCAGTAGCAGGACAGGGGGCGTCTACGAGCAGTACTTC. Translating it yields CASSRTGGVYEQYF.